Included here is one T cell receptor (beta chain) sequence, with context. Its matching antigen is unknown. The source of the sample is a study of identical twins. Study-level findings and limits: Memory repertoires lacked the insertion deficit that abundant cord blood beta clonotypes showed. Cross-sectional statistics underpinned the conclusions; the same donors were not followed. For zero-insertion analyses, partial confounding could come from invariant MAIT and iNKT cells.

One entry per CDR3 protein, called by TCRdb with MiXCR from the 5' RACE reads. The data show some 630,000 distinct CDR3 sequences, around 7.4% seen once. A further study also used this sample, focusing on yellow fever vaccine responses in identical twins.

The sample consisted of PBMCs. This clonotype originated in a woman aged 18-29 years in good health.

In DNA, the CDR3 is TGTGCCAGCTCCCCGAACCCGGGACTAACGTACAATGAGCAGTTCTTC. Translation: CASSPNPGLTYNEQFF. The gene calls are TRBV6-1 and TRBJ2-1; TRBD2 aligns across 7 bases. Germline lookup yields CDR1 MNHNS and CDR2 SASEGT. The CDR3 has 16 residues. The junction had 14 bases not matched to a gene; V was cut back by 8 bases and J by 4 bases.